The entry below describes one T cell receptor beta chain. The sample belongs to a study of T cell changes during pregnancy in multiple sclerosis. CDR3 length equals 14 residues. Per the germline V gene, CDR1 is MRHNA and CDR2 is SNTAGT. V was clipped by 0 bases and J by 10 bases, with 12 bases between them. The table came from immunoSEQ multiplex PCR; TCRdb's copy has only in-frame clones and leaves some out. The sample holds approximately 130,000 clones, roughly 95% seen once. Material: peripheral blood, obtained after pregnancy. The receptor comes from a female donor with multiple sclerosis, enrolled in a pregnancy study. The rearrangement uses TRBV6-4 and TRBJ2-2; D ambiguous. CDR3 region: CASSDSSSTPELFF. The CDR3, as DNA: TGTGCCAGCAGTGACTCGAGTAGCACCCCGGAGCTGTTTTTT.